Listed below are T cell receptor beta chains from one sample, sequenced in a study of regulatory T cells in long-lasting Graves disease. TCRdb fed the multiplex PCR reads into MiXCR, producing one record per CDR3 protein. The sample comprises roughly 400,000 distinct CDR3 sequences, about 15% of which are singletons, and about 23% rests with the top ten. These records were also assigned to another study, of T cells in Graves' hyperthyroidism and ophthalmopathy.

The sequencing here drew on peripheral blood mononuclear cells (PBMCs), taken at new diagnosis, from a patient treated with antithyroid drugs. The receptors originated from a woman aged 18-30 years with Graves disease. Both conserved end residues are part of each CDR3. The D gene is left open where the match is weak. Expanded clones get a size class; other rows say once, few or many, or leave the size out.

D	J	V	size	DNA	CDR3
TRBD2	TRBJ2-2	TRBV18	NA	TGTGCCAGCTCACCAGTCGACAGCGGGAGTAACGGGGAGCTGTTTTTT	CASSPVDSGSNGELFF
TRBD2	TRBJ2-1	TRBV11-2	many	TGTGCCAGCAGCTTAGGACCCGGGACTAGCGGAGGGGGGCAGTTCTTC	CASSLGPGTSGGGQFF
TRBD1	TRBJ2-7	TRBV28	few	TGTGCCAGCAGTCTACTCCCGGGACAGGCCACCTACGAGCAGTACTTC	CASSLLPGQATYEQYF
TRBD2	TRBJ2-1	TRBV4-1	few	TGCGCCAGCGCCCTTCTAGCGGAGAACTACAATGAGCAGTTCTTC	CASALLAENYNEQFF
TRBD1	TRBJ1-4	TRBV15	few	TGTGCCACAGGGAGGGGGCAGCTGAATGAAAAACTGTTTTTT	CATGRGQLNEKLFF
NA	TRBJ2-5	TRBV30	many	TGTGCCTGGAGTGGTAGCGGCGTTGGGGGGACCCAGTACTTC	CAWSGSGVGGTQYF
TRBD2	TRBJ2-1	TRBV5-1	many	TGCGCCAGCAGCTTGTCGGCTAGCGGGAGCTCCTACAATGAGCAGTTCTTC	CASSLSASGSSYNEQFF
NA	TRBJ2-2	TRBV10-1	NA	TGCGCCAGCACCGATAAAGTCACCGGGGAGCTGTTTTTT	CASTDKVTGELFF
NA	TRBJ1-2	TRBV10-3	NA	TGTGCCATCAGTGAGACGACTCTCCTAGCTAACTATGGCTACACCTTC	CAISETTLLANYGYTF
NA	TRBJ2-7	TRBV19	NA	TGTGCCAGTAGCGACCAGACAGCCTACGAGCAGTACTTC	CASSDQTAYEQYF
TRBD1	TRBJ1-2	TRBV2	NA	TGTGCCAGCAGTGATTTAGGGACAGGGAATAACTATGGCTACACCTTC	CASSDLGTGNNYGYTF
NA	TRBJ2-7	TRBV11-2	many	TGTGCCAGCCGGGAGCGGGACAGGAATAAGATCGAGCAGTACTTC	CASRERDRNKIEQYF
TRBD1	TRBJ2-7	TRBV7-3	many	TGTGCCAGCAGCACCACAGGGGGCGAGCAGTACTTC	CASSTTGGEQYF
NA	TRBJ2-5	TRBV18	NA	TGTGCCAGCTCCCCCGGCGAGAGCAAGGGGACCCAGTACTTC	CASSPGESKGTQYF
NA	TRBJ1-1	TRBV4-2	NA	TGTGCCAGCAGCCAGACTGCCGTGGAGGGAATACAGGTTATGAACACTGAAGCTTTCTTT	CASSQTAVEGIQVMNTEAFF
NA	TRBJ1-5	TRBV14	NA	TGTGCCAGCAGCCAAGGGCCCAGGCTGCATTTT	CASSQGPRLHF
TRBD1	TRBJ2-1	TRBV7-9	many	TGTGCCAGCTACAAAGGGGACAGGGACAATGAGCAGTTCTTC	CASYKGDRDNEQFF
NA	TRBJ1-5	TRBV6-1	NA	TGTGCCAGCGTAGAAAGGATTAATCAGCCCCAGCATTTT	CASVERINQPQHF
NA	TRBJ1-1	TRBV18	many	TGTGCCAGCTCACCATCGGCGGTCATGAACACTGAAGCTTTCTTT	CASSPSAVMNTEAFF
NA	TRBJ2-7	TRBV27	many	TGTGCCAGCAGTTCTTGGCTAGCTGCCTACGAGCAGTACTTC	CASSSWLAAYEQYF
NA	TRBJ2-1	TRBV28	many	TGTGCCAGCAAGGAAGAGGACAGAGCATACAATGAGCAGTTCTTC	CASKEEDRAYNEQFF
NA	TRBJ1-1	TRBV5-6	NA	TGTGCCAGCAGCTTGCCTCATATGAACACTGAAGCTTTCTTT	CASSLPHMNTEAFF
NA	TRBJ2-7	TRBV7-9	many	TGTGCCAGCAGCGAACTACCCCCAGACTACGAGCAGTACTTC	CASSELPPDYEQYF
NA	TRBJ2-1	TRBV19	few	TGCACGCCGAAACCAGTGGGGTACAATGAGCAGTTCTTC	CTPKPVGYNEQFF
NA	TRBJ1-5	TRBV3-1	many	TGTGCCAGCAGCCAAGGTGGAGCGCCCCAGCATTTT	CASSQGGAPQHF
NA	TRBJ1-2	TRBV10-3	NA	TGTGCCATCAGTGAAAACGAGTGGGGCTACACCTTC	CAISENEWGYTF
NA	TRBJ1-3	TRBV28	few	TGTGCCAGCAGTTTATTATTGGGAGTAGGTGGAAACACCATATATTTT	CASSLLLGVGGNTIYF
NA	TRBJ2-5	TRBV6-1	few	TGTGCCAGCGGGCCGGGACTTGGGGAGACCCAGTACTTC	CASGPGLGETQYF
NA	TRBJ2-3	TRBV5-1	many	TGTGCCAGCAGCTTGGGACCCGAAGGTACAGATACGCAGTATTTT	CASSLGPEGTDTQYF
NA	TRBJ2-6	TRBV7-3	NA	TGTGCCAGCAGCTTAACCCTGGCCAGGGATATTGTCGCTGGGGCCAACGTCCTGACTTTC	CASSLTLARDIVAGANVLTF
TRBD1	TRBJ2-2	TRBV28	many	TGTGCCAGCAGTTTATTCAGGGGGCGTCGCATGAACACCGGGGAGCTGTTTTTT	CASSLFRGRRMNTGELFF
TRBD2	TRBJ2-1	TRBV19	NA	TGTGCCAGTAGTATCCAACTAGCGGGTTATGAGCAGTTCTTC	CASSIQLAGYEQFF
NA	TRBJ2-3	TRBV5-1	many	TGCGCCAGCAGCTTGGCCGTAACCCCAGATACGCAGTATTTT	CASSLAVTPDTQYF
TRBD1	TRBJ2-1	TRBV4-2	NA	TGTGCCAGCAGCCAAGGGTCTCGGGACAGGGTTCGTGTTGAGCAGTTCTTC	CASSQGSRDRVRVEQFF
TRBD2	TRBJ2-1	TRBV7-3	many	TGTGCCAGCAGCTTAGGGGGACTAGCGGGCAGCTCCTACAATGAGCAGTTCTTC	CASSLGGLAGSSYNEQFF
NA	TRBJ1-2	TRBV5-1	many	TGCGCCAGCAGCTCATCCAAAGGGGCCGGCTACACCTTC	CASSSSKGAGYTF
TRBD2	TRBJ2-1	TRBV3-1	many	TGTGCCAGCAGCCAAGAACTAGCGGGAGGAAGAGAGCAGTTCTTC	CASSQELAGGREQFF
NA	TRBJ2-1	TRBV12-3/TRBV12-4	few	TGTGCCAGCAGTTTTGTACGGACAGACAATGAGCAGTTCTTC	CASSFVRTDNEQFF
TRBD1	TRBJ1-1	TRBV30	many	TGTGCCTGGAGTGTACCCCGGACAGGCATGAACACTGAAGCTTTCTTT	CAWSVPRTGMNTEAFF
TRBD1	TRBJ2-1	TRBV20-1	few	TGCAGTGCTATCATCCTCGGGACAGGGGCCGTCAATGAGCAGTTCTTC	CSAIILGTGAVNEQFF
NA	TRBJ2-7	TRBV28	NA	TGTGCCAGCAGTTTAACAATCATTGCGTCCTACGAGCAGTACTTC	CASSLTIIASYEQYF
NA	TRBJ2-7	TRBV28	many	TGTGCCAGCAGTTTTGGGGGAGTGGCCTACGAGCAGTACTTC	CASSFGGVAYEQYF